This is a list of T cell receptor beta chains from one sample in a study of T-cell memory formation after mild COVID-19. TCRdb analysed the 5' RACE reads with MiXCR anew, one entry per CDR3 protein. This table holds hundreds of thousands of distinct CDR3 sequences, about 19% found once. The sequencing sample was made of PBMCs or a T cell subset sorted from them (not recorded which). These receptors were taken from an adult woman who had mild COVID-19 (a few samples of this study predate the infection). Cell type and time point are not known. CDR3s include the opening cysteine and the closing phenylalanine or tryptophan. A D gene is named only where the DNA matches it firmly. Not every row has a clone size; where given, it reads once, few, many or a size class.

size: NA
D: NA
V: TRBV4-2
J: TRBJ2-5
CDR3: CASSQVGNSQETQYF
DNA: TGTGCCAGCAGCCAAGTTGGTAACAGCCAAGAGACCCAGTACTTC

size: few
D: NA
V: TRBV5-6
J: TRBJ2-7
CDR3: CASSLIDDEQYF
DNA: TGTGCCAGCAGCTTGATAGATGACGAGCAGTACTTC

size: NA
D: NA
V: TRBV24-1
J: TRBJ2-1
CDR3: CATSDHGDSSYNEQFF
DNA: TGTGCCACCAGTGACCATGGTGATAGCTCCTACAATGAGCAGTTCTTC

size: NA
D: TRBD2
V: TRBV20-1
J: TRBJ2-1
CDR3: CSGYREASYNEQFF
DNA: TGCAGCGGCTACCGGGAGGCCTCCTACAATGAGCAGTTCTTC

size: many
D: NA
V: TRBV15
J: TRBJ2-7
CDR3: CATSRDTGRDEQYF
DNA: TGTGCCACCAGCAGAGATACAGGGAGGGACGAGCAGTACTTC

size: many
D: NA
V: TRBV6-2/TRBV6-3
J: TRBJ2-1
CDR3: CASSLGPGVPYNEQFF
DNA: TGTGCCAGCAGTTTAGGGCCGGGTGTCCCCTACAATGAGCAGTTCTTC

size: few
D: NA
V: TRBV6-5
J: TRBJ1-2
CDR3: CASSYLADNYGYTF
DNA: TGTGCCAGCAGTTATCTCGCGGATAACTATGGCTACACCTTC

size: NA
D: TRBD2
V: TRBV6-2/TRBV6-3
J: TRBJ2-3
CDR3: CATRLAGLPADTQYF
DNA: TGTGCCACCCGACTAGCGGGCCTACCTGCGGATACGCAGTATTTT

size: few
D: TRBD2
V: TRBV7-7
J: TRBJ2-7
CDR3: CASSLHPGLAGGKQYF
DNA: TGTGCCAGCAGTCTCCACCCGGGGCTAGCGGGGGGTAAGCAGTACTTC

size: NA
D: TRBD1
V: TRBV10-3
J: TRBJ2-7
CDR3: CAINNEDRAYEQYF
DNA: TGTGCCATCAACAATGAGGACAGGGCCTACGAGCAGTACTTC

size: few
D: NA
V: TRBV7-9
J: TRBJ1-2
CDR3: CASSLRGWGYTF
DNA: TGTGCCAGCAGCCTAAGAGGTTGGGGCTACACCTTC

size: NA
D: NA
V: TRBV19
J: TRBJ2-7
CDR3: CASSMSLHEEQYF
DNA: TGTGCCAGTAGTATGTCGCTTCACGAGGAGCAGTACTTC

size: NA
D: NA
V: TRBV3-1
J: TRBJ2-2
CDR3: CASSQVRANTGELFF
DNA: TGTGCCAGCAGCCAAGTACGCGCGAACACCGGGGAGCTGTTTTTT

size: few
D: NA
V: TRBV4-1
J: TRBJ2-3
CDR3: CASSQWVGGTQYF
DNA: TGCGCCAGCAGCCAATGGGTCGGGGGTACGCAGTATTTT

size: NA
D: NA
V: TRBV5-1
J: TRBJ2-7
CDR3: CASSLVRGLKMEQYF
DNA: TGCGCCAGCAGCTTGGTTCGGGGACTGAAAATGGAGCAGTACTTC

size: NA
D: TRBD2
V: TRBV6-6
J: TRBJ2-1
CDR3: CATSLPSGSTDEQFF
DNA: TGTGCCACCTCCCTTCCTAGCGGGAGTACGGATGAGCAGTTCTTC

size: few
D: NA
V: TRBV30
J: TRBJ1-1
CDR3: CAWSDRNTEAFF
DNA: TGTGCCTGGTCCGACAGGAACACTGAAGCTTTCTTT

size: NA
D: NA
V: TRBV6-1
J: TRBJ1-4
CDR3: CASSEGIARPDEKLFF
DNA: TGTGCCAGCAGTGAAGGGATTGCGCGACCGGATGAAAAACTGTTTTTT

size: NA
D: NA
V: TRBV7-9
J: TRBJ2-5
CDR3: CASSHSLGAQETQYF
DNA: TGTGCCAGCAGCCACTCCTTAGGCGCCCAAGAGACCCAGTACTTC

size: NA
D: TRBD2
V: TRBV7-9
J: TRBJ2-5
CDR3: CASSLQAGGETQYF
DNA: TGTGCCAGCAGCTTACAAGCGGGAGGTGAGACCCAGTACTTC

size: NA
D: NA
V: TRBV14
J: TRBJ2-3
CDR3: CASSQAWVPAYSTDTQYF
DNA: TGTGCCAGCAGCCAAGCTTGGGTTCCGGCGTATAGCACAGATACGCAGTATTTT

size: NA
D: TRBD2
V: TRBV24-1
J: TRBJ2-3
CDR3: CATSDLPHRATGSGGRSTDTQYF
DNA: TGTGCCACCAGTGATTTGCCTCACCGTGCCACGGGTTCGGGCGGGAGGAGCACAGATACGCAGTATTTT

size: NA
D: NA
V: TRBV24-1
J: TRBJ1-2
CDR3: CATSDSSDSGGYGYTF
DNA: TGTGCCACCAGTGATTCTTCGGATTCAGGAGGCTATGGCTACACCTTC

size: NA
D: TRBD1
V: TRBV12-3/TRBV12-4
J: TRBJ2-3
CDR3: CASSPAGGITDTQYF
DNA: TGTGCCAGCAGTCCAGCAGGGGGTATTACAGATACGCAGTATTTT

size: few
D: NA
V: TRBV7-2
J: TRBJ2-4
CDR3: CASRGLAKNIQYF
DNA: TGTGCCAGCAGAGGTCTAGCCAAAAACATTCAGTACTTC

size: NA
D: NA
V: TRBV5-1
J: TRBJ2-7
CDR3: CASSLAVAYEQYF
DNA: TGCGCCAGCAGCTTGGCTGTAGCCTACGAGCAGTACTTC

size: many
D: NA
V: TRBV9
J: TRBJ2-1
CDR3: CASSPTSYNEQFF
DNA: TGTGCCAGCAGCCCCACCTCCTACAATGAGCAGTTCTTC

size: few
D: NA
V: TRBV4-1
J: TRBJ1-1
CDR3: CASSIGGGGTEAFF
DNA: TGCGCCAGCAGCATAGGAGGCGGGGGCACTGAAGCTTTCTTT

size: few
D: NA
V: TRBV6-5
J: TRBJ2-7
CDR3: CASSYSSAYEQYF
DNA: TGTGCCAGCAGTTACTCTTCGGCCTACGAGCAGTACTTC

size: few
D: NA
V: TRBV14
J: TRBJ1-1
CDR3: CASSPFGGANTEAFF
DNA: TGTGCCAGCAGCCCCTTTGGGGGTGCGAACACTGAAGCTTTCTTT

size: few
D: NA
V: TRBV20-1
J: TRBJ2-1
CDR3: CSARDQPRGKQFF
DNA: TGCAGTGCTAGAGACCAACCTAGGGGCAAGCAGTTCTTC

size: NA
D: TRBD2
V: TRBV6-2/TRBV6-3
J: TRBJ2-1
CDR3: CATAGLGGANEQFF
DNA: TGTGCCACTGCGGGACTAGGAGGGGCCAATGAGCAGTTCTTC

size: few
D: TRBD1
V: TRBV29-1
J: TRBJ2-3
CDR3: CSVGGGQSTGTDTQYF
DNA: TGCAGTGTGGGTGGGGGACAGTCAACGGGCACAGATACGCAGTATTTT

size: NA
D: NA
V: TRBV12-3/TRBV12-4
J: TRBJ2-1
CDR3: CASSLTTPNEQFF
DNA: TGTGCCAGCAGTTTGACCACTCCAAATGAGCAGTTCTTC

size: NA
D: NA
V: TRBV5-6
J: TRBJ2-7
CDR3: CASSLGGLADTYEQYF
DNA: TGTGCCAGCAGCTTGGGGGGTTTGGCAGATACCTACGAGCAGTACTTC

size: NA
D: NA
V: TRBV12-3/TRBV12-4
J: TRBJ1-2
CDR3: CASSLDPRKEASSDGYTF
DNA: TGTGCCAGCAGTTTAGACCCGCGTAAGGAGGCTAGTTCAGATGGCTACACCTTC

size: NA
D: NA
V: TRBV4-2
J: TRBJ1-1
CDR3: CASSHTKTANTEAFF
DNA: TGTGCCAGCAGCCATACGAAGACAGCGAACACTGAAGCTTTCTTT

size: many
D: NA
V: TRBV3-1
J: TRBJ2-5
CDR3: CASSHQETQYF
DNA: TGTGCCAGCAGCCACCAAGAGACCCAGTACTTC

size: NA
D: TRBD2
V: TRBV3-1
J: TRBJ2-2
CDR3: CASSSWTSGTLTGELFF
DNA: TGTGCCAGCAGCTCTTGGACTAGCGGGACGCTCACCGGGGAGCTGTTTTTT

size: few
D: NA
V: TRBV5-5
J: TRBJ2-1
CDR3: CASSLVSGAIFQFF
DNA: TGTGCCAGCAGCTTGGTCTCTGGGGCCATCTTCCAGTTCTTC

size: NA
D: NA
V: TRBV5-7
J: TRBJ2-5
CDR3: CASRHHRVCETQYF
DNA: TGTGCCAGCAGACACCACAGGGTCTGTGAGACCCAGTACTTC

size: few
D: TRBD2
V: TRBV24-1
J: TRBJ2-1
CDR3: CATTGTSGRPALMNEQFF
DNA: TGTGCCACCACCGGGACTAGCGGGAGGCCCGCCCTGATGAATGAGCAGTTCTTC

size: NA
D: NA
V: TRBV9
J: TRBJ2-7
CDR3: CASSSGTQGYEQYF
DNA: TGTGCCAGCAGTTCCGGGACGCAGGGCTACGAGCAGTACTTC

size: NA
D: NA
V: TRBV24-1
J: TRBJ1-4
CDR3: CATSDDSLEKLFF
DNA: TGTGCCACCAGTGATGACTCTTTAGAAAAACTGTTTTTT

size: many
D: TRBD2
V: TRBV7-2
J: TRBJ2-5
CDR3: CASSLSGLQETQYF
DNA: TGTGCCAGCAGCTTATCGGGACTACAAGAGACCCAGTACTTC

size: few
D: TRBD1
V: TRBV11-2
J: TRBJ2-7
CDR3: CASSLAPQGADEQYF
DNA: TGTGCCAGCAGCTTAGCCCCCCAGGGGGCTGACGAGCAGTACTTC

size: NA
D: NA
V: TRBV24-1
J: TRBJ2-1
CDR3: CATSDPGPSSNEQFF
DNA: TGTGCCACCAGTGACCCAGGTCCCTCCTCCAATGAGCAGTTCTTC

size: few
D: NA
V: TRBV29-1
J: TRBJ1-1
CDR3: CSVVDRSGTEAFF
DNA: TGCAGCGTTGTCGACAGGAGCGGCACTGAAGCTTTCTTT

size: few
D: TRBD2
V: TRBV7-9
J: TRBJ2-3
CDR3: CASSLALAGGPTDTQYF
DNA: TGTGCCAGCAGCTTAGCCCTAGCGGGAGGGCCTACAGATACGCAGTATTTT

size: few
D: TRBD1
V: TRBV6-5
J: TRBJ2-1
CDR3: CASSPGTGDPHGQFF
DNA: TGTGCCAGCAGTCCCGGGACAGGGGACCCCCATGGGCAGTTCTTC

size: few
D: NA
V: TRBV5-1
J: TRBJ2-3
CDR3: CASSLKTASTDTQYF
DNA: TGCGCCAGCAGCTTGAAGACAGCCAGCACAGATACGCAGTATTTT

size: few
D: TRBD1
V: TRBV29-1
J: TRBJ2-7
CDR3: CSAGQNPYEQYF
DNA: TGCAGCGCGGGACAGAACCCCTACGAGCAGTACTTC

size: many
D: NA
V: TRBV12-3/TRBV12-4
J: TRBJ1-1
CDR3: CASSLRTEAFF
DNA: TGTGCCAGCAGTTTGAGGACTGAAGCTTTCTTT

size: few
D: TRBD1
V: TRBV5-5
J: TRBJ1-2
CDR3: CASSPNRGRDYGYTF
DNA: TGTGCCAGCAGCCCGAACAGGGGGCGAGACTATGGCTACACCTTC

size: few
D: NA
V: TRBV20-1
J: TRBJ2-3
CDR3: CSVRRQSTDTQYF
DNA: TGCAGTGTCAGACGGCAGTCCACAGATACGCAGTATTTT